The clone carrying this TCR beta chain was found a few times. As yet, its antigen is unknown. The entry originates in a study of response to subunit inactivated influenza vaccine. Study-level points and caveats: Seasonal influenza vaccination, on each occasion, was suggested by the authors to recruit few new T cells.

TCRdb re-analysed the RT-PCR reads in MiXCR, keeping a single row per CDR3 protein. The table lists about 310,000 distinct CDR3 sequences, around 20% of them singletons. The germline V and J ends were trimmed by 6 bases and 10 bases, with 21 bases remaining between them. This CDR3 region has 14 residues. The chain joins TRBV12-3 or TRBV12-4 to TRBJ1-1; D is ambiguous. This receptor was obtained from a man aged 50-75 years who received an inactivated influenza vaccine. The input for sequencing was PBMCs from blood, taken less than 22 months after vaccination. The CDR3 sequence: CASRRAYAPKRAFF. CDR3 nucleotide sequence: TGTGCCAGCAGACGGGCCTATGCCCCGAAGCGAGCTTTCTTT.